The sequence of this TCR beta chain was determined in a study of blood T cell repertoires in COVID-19. Study processing details: Estimated nucleated cell counts came from reference gene primer amplification. The table came from immunoSEQ multiplex PCR; TCRdb's copy has only in-frame clones and leaves some out. The DNA gave D and trimming, while V, J and clone size come from that table. This table has some 330,000 clones, approximately 84% appearing once. V gave up 0 bases and J gave up 1 base, with 10 bases separating them. The CDR3 has 15 residues. The germline CDR1 and CDR2 sequences are SGDLS and YYNGEE.

This receptor was obtained from a man younger than 40 who had recovered from COVID-19. Sequenced sample: PBMCs or T cells enriched from blood (not recorded which). The rearrangement uses TRBV9 and TRBJ1-2, with D unresolved. CDR3 sequence (DNA): TGTGCCAGCAGCGTAGGGATGGGGAGTAACTATGGCTACACCTTC. This codes for CASSVGMGSNYGYTF.